A selection of T cell receptor beta chains follows, all from one sample in a study of PD-1 blockade in classical Hodgkin lymphoma. Measured with immunoSEQ multiplex PCR; TCRdb has only the in-frame clones, and not every one. The sample includes 50,000 or so clones, 73% of them seen just once. The starting material was peripheral blood mononuclear cells (PBMCs), obtained before the second cycle of nivolumab. The receptor source for this set is a human donor with classical Hodgkin lymphoma. CDR3s include the opening cysteine and the closing phenylalanine or tryptophan. Clone size is shown for a subset of rows, as once, few, many or a class of expanded clone.

>TRBV7-3|TRBJ1-5|-
CASSPGPFSNQPQHF
>TRBV7-9|TRBJ1-5|-
CASSFTNQPQHF
>TRBV30|TRBJ2-6|few
CAWSVRSSGANVLTF
>TRBV5-1|TRBJ2-2|once
CASSWRTSTTGELFF
>TRBV4-1|TRBJ2-7|-
CASSRGLTEYEQYF
>TRBV27|TRBJ2-1|few
CASSSAGGPHNEQFF
>TRBV19|TRBJ2-1|few
CASSIGASGESSYNEQFF
>TRBV27|TRBJ1-4|-
CASRDRRNEKLFF
>TRBV18|TRBJ2-2|-
CASSPAGSTGELFF
>TRBV19|TRBJ1-2|-
CASHDPAGNRDYGYTF
>TRBV5-1|TRBJ1-2|-
CASSLEPRGYGGGYTF
>TRBV27|TRBJ2-5|-
CASSRQGGETQYF
>TRBV19|TRBJ2-3|-
CASRERASATDTQYF
>TRBV18|TRBJ1-4|-
CASSPGPTGEKLFF
>TRBV18|TRBJ2-4|-
CASSPSPGLAEKGAKNIQYF
>TRBV6-5|TRBJ2-7|-
CASSTGGYEQYF
>TRBV9|TRBJ1-4|-
CASSVRQEGKLFF
>TRBV6-1|TRBJ1-2|-
CASSPDRNYGYTF
>TRBV27|TRBJ2-7|-
CASSLNWEYEQYF
>TRBV13|TRBJ2-3|many
CASSLEAGGTDTQYF
>TRBV18|TRBJ2-2|-
CASSQARETGELFF
>TRBV28|TRBJ2-7|-
CASSLTGWSEQYF
>TRBV5-4|TRBJ1-1|-
CASSLQGEAFF
>TRBV19|TRBJ2-4|-
CASGGLAKNIQYF
>TRBV7-2|TRBJ2-5|-
CASSYWAGTEETQYF
>TRBV5-6|TRBJ2-7|-
CASSLAGGVNEQYF
>TRBV19|TRBJ2-1|-
CATGTSGRIHEQFF
>TRBV6-1|TRBJ1-1|-
CASSERGQGVGSTEAFF
>TRBV25-1|TRBJ1-3|-
CASRGGRLTIYF
>TRBV5-1|TRBJ2-1|many
CASTYKGEQFF